These 4 T cell receptor beta chains came from one sample sequenced in a study of T cells in Graves' hyperthyroidism and ophthalmopathy. RNA transcripts were the template for amplifying TCR beta CDR3 regions. In the first-round RT-PCR of the TCR CDR3, the HTBI primer set was used. Via MiXCR, TCRdb re-called the multiplex PCR reads, giving one row per CDR3 protein. The table lists around 350,000 distinct CDR3 sequences, less than 20% of them singletons. The sample was blood. The receptors come from a woman between 18 and 30 years old with Graves' hyperthyroidism that later progressed to Graves' ophthalmopathy.

The table lists this clonotype with many counts. The chain joins TRBV18 to TRBJ1-1; D is perhaps TRBD1 (5 bases). Between the trimmed V and J ends, which lost 2 bases and 8 bases, there was a span of 9 bases. From germline, CDR1 is KGHSH and CDR2 LQKENI. The CDR3 extends over 12 amino acids. This CDR3 reads CASSPSGVEAFF. In nucleotides, the CDR3 is TGTGCCAGCTCACCATCGGGGGTAGAAGCTTTCTTT.

This clonotype was seen many times. CDR3 bases: TGTGCCATCAGTGAGACATCGGGACAGGGTTTCTACGAGCAGTACTTC. This gives the protein CAISETSGQGFYEQYF. The chain employs TRBV10-3 and TRBJ2-7; TRBD1 matches 9 bases. CDR3 size: 16 residues. Unmatched junction bases numbered 8, after V lost 2 bases and J lost 3 bases. CDR1 and CDR2 (germline): ENHRY, SYGVKD.

This clonotype has ten or more counts. This chain joins TRBV6-7 and TRBJ2-5; D is undetermined. TRBV6-7 is an open reading frame, and its role is uncertain. This CDR3 contains 16 residues. The V gene lost 2 bases and the J gene lost 0 bases, with 13 bases spanning the gap. CDR3 nucleotides: TGTGCCAGCAGTTACGGCGGCCCCGTGTACCAAGAGACCCAGTACTTC. Translating it yields CASSYGGPVYQETQYF.

The chain recombines TRBV2 with TRBJ2-1; D remains unclear. The CDR3 totals 14 residues. Trimming left V 3 bases short and J 0 bases short, with 6 bases between. Germline V gene sequence: CDR1 SNHLY, CDR2 FYNNEI. For the CDR3, the DNA is TGTGCCAGCAGTGACTGGAGCTCCTACAATGAGCAGTTCTTC. It yields the protein CASSDWSSYNEQFF.